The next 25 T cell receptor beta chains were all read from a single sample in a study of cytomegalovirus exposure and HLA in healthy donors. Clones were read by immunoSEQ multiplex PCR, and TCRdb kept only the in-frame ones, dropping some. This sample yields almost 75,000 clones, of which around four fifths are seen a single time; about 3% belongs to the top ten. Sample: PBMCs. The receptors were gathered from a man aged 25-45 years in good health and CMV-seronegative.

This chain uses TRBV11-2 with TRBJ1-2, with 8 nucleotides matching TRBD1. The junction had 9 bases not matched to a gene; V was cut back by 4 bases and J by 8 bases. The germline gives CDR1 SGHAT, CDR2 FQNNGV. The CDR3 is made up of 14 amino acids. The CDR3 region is CASSSSGQGWGYTF. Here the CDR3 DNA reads TGTGCCAGCAGCTCCTCTGGACAGGGCTGGGGCTACACCTTC.

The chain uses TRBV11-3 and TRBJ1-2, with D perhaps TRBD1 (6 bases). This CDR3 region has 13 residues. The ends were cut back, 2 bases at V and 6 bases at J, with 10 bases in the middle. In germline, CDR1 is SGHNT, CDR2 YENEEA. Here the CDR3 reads CASSLSGADGYTF. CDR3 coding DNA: TGTGCCAGCAGCTTATCAGGGGCCGATGGCTACACCTTC.

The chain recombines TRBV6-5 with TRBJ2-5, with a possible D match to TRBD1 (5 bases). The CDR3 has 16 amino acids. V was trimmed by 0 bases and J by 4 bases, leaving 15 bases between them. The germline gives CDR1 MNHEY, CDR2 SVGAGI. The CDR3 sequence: CASSYSRTQGGETQYF. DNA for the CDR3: TGTGCCAGCAGTTACTCGCGTACCCAGGGTGGAGAGACCCAGTACTTC.

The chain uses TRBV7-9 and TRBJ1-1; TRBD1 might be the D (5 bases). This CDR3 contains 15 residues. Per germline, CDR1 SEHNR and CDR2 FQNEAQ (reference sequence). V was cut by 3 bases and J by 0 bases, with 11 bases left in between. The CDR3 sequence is CASSFTGILNTEAFF. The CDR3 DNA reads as TGTGCCAGCAGCTTTACAGGCATATTGAACACTGAAGCTTTCTTT.

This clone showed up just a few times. CDR3 region: CASSGGGAYNSPLHF. CDR3 bases: TGTGCCAGCAGCGGGGGAGGGGCCTATAATTCACCCCTCCACTTT. The rearrangement joins TRBV5-6 to TRBJ1-6, with D perhaps matching TRBD1 (5 bases). V was cut by 4 bases and J by 2 bases, with 10 bases left in between. CDR3 length equals 15 residues. Germline loops: CDR1 SGHDT, CDR2 YYEEEE.

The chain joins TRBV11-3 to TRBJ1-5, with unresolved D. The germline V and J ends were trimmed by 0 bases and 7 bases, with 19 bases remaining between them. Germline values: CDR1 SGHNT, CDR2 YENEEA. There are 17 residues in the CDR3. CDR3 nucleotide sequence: TGTGCCAGCAGCTTAGACCTGGTCTGGCTGCGGGAACAGCCCCAGCATTTT. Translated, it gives CASSLDLVWLREQPQHF.

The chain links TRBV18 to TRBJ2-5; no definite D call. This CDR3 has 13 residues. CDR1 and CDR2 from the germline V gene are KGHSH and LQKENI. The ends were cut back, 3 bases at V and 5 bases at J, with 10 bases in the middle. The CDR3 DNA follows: TGTGCCAGCTCACCTCTGAGTAAGGAGACCCAGTACTTC. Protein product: CASSPLSKETQYF.

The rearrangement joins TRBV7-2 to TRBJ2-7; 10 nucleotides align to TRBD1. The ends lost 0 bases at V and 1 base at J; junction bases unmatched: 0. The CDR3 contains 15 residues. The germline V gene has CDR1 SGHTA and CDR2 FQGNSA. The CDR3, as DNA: TGTGCCAGCAGCTTAGCGGGACAGGGGTCCTACGAGCAGTACTTC. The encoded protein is CASSLAGQGSYEQYF.

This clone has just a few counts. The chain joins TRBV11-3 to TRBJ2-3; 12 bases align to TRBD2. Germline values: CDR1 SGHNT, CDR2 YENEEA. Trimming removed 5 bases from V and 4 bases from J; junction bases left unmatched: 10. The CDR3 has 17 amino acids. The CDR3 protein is CASSQGTSGRSADTQYF. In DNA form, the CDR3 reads TGTGCCAGCAGCCAAGGCACTAGCGGGAGGAGCGCAGATACGCAGTATTTT.

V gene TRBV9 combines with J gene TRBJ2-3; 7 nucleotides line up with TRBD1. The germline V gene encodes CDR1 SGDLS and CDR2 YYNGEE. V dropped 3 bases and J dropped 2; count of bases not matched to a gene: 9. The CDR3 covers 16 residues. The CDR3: CASSALDRTNTDTQYF. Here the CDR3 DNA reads TGTGCCAGCAGCGCATTGGACAGGACCAACACAGATACGCAGTATTTT.

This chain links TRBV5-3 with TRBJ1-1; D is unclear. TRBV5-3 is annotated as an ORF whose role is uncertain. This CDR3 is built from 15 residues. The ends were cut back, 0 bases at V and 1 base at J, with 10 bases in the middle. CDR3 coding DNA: TGTGCCAGAAGCTTGGTGAAGACGGGGAACACTGAAGCTTTCTTT. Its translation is CARSLVKTGNTEAFF.

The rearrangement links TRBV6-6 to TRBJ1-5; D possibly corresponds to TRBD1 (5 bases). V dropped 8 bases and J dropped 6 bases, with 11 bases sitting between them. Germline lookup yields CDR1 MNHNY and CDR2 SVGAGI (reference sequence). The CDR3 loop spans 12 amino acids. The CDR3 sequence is CASGGGIQPQHF. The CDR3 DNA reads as TGTGCCAGCGGGGGGGGAATTCAGCCCCAGCATTTT.

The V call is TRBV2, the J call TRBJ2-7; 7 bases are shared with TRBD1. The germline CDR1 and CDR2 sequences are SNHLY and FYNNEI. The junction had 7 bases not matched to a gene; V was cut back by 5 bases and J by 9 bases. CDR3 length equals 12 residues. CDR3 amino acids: CASSPQGSGQYF. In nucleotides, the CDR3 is TGTGCCAGCAGTCCACAGGGGTCAGGGCAGTACTTC.

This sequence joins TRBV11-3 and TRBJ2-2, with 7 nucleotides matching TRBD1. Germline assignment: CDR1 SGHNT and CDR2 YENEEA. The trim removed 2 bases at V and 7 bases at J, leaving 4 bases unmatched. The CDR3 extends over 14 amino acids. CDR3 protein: CASSLTGVDGELFF. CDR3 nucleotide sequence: TGTGCCAGCAGCTTAACAGGGGTCGACGGGGAGCTGTTTTTT. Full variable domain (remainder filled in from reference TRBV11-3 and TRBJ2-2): EAGVVQSPRYKIIEKKQPVAFWCNPISGHNTLYWYLQNLGQGPELLIRYENEEAVDDSQLPKDRFSAERLKGVDSTLKIQPAELGDSAVYLCASSLTGVDGELFFGEGSRLTVL.

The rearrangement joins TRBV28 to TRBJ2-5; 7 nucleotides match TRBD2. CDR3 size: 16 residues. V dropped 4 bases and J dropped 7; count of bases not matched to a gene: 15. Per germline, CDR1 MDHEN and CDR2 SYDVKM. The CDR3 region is CASSSLRGTPGGTQYF. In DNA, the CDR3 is TGTGCCAGCAGTTCCCTGCGGGGGACGCCGGGAGGGACCCAGTACTTC.

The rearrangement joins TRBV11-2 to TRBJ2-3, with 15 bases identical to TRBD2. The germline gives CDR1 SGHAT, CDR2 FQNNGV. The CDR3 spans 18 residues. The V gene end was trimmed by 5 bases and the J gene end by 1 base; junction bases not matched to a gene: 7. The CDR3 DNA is TGTGCCAGCAGCCTTGGGACTAGCGGGGGGAAACGCACAGATACGCAGTATTTT. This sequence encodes CASSLGTSGGKRTDTQYF. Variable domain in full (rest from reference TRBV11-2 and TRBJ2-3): EAGVAQSPRYKIIEKRQSVAFWCNPISGHATLYWYQQILGQGPKLLIQFQNNGVVDDSQLPKDRFSAERLKGVDSTLKIQPAKLEDSAVYLCASSLGTSGGKRTDTQYFGPGTRLTVL.

The chain's CDR3 is CASSATGVGFASTDTQYF. The CDR3 nucleotides read TGTGCCAGCAGTGCGACAGGGGTTGGATTTGCAAGCACAGATACGCAGTATTTT. The chain uses TRBV6-1 and TRBJ2-3; 8 bases map to TRBD1. V shed 4 bases, J shed 0 bases, and the junction held 12 bases outside the gene matches. CDR1 is MNHNS and CDR2 is SASEGT in the germline V gene. The CDR3 sequence is 18 residues long.

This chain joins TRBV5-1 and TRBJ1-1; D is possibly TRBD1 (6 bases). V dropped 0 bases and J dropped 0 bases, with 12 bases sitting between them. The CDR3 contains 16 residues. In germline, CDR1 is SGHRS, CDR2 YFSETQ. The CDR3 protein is CASSLGAGVLNTEAFF. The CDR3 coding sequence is TGCGCCAGCAGCTTGGGGGCAGGGGTCTTGAACACTGAAGCTTTCTTT.

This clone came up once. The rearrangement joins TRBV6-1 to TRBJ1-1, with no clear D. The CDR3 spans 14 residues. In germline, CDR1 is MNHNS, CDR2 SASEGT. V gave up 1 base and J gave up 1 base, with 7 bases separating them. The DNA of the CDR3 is TGTGCCAGCAGTGAAGGAACAGAGAACACTGAAGCTTTCTTT. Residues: CASSEGTENTEAFF.

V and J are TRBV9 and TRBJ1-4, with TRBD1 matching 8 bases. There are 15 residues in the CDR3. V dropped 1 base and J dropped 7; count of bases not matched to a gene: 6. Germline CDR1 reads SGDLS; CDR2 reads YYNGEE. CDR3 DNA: TGTGCCAGCAGCGTAATGGACAGGGCGACTGAAAAACTGTTTTTT. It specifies CASSVMDRATEKLFF.

The chain's CDR3 is CASAQLGRGSNQPQHF. Written as DNA, the CDR3 is TGTGCCAGCGCCCAGTTAGGACGGGGGAGCAATCAGCCCCAGCATTTT. V and J are TRBV28 and TRBJ1-5; TRBD1 is a possible D gene (5 bases). The length of the CDR3 is 16 residues. V was cut by 8 bases and J by 1 base, with 18 bases left in between. CDR1 MDHEN and CDR2 SYDVKM come from the germline V gene. The full variable domain, in which reference TRBV28 and TRBJ1-5 provide the parts outside the CDR3, is DVKVTQSSRYLVKRTGEKVFLECVQDMDHENMFWYRQDPGLGLRLIYFSYDVKMKEKGDIPEGYSVSREKKERFSLILESASTNQTSMYLCASAQLGRGSNQPQHFGDGTRLSIL.

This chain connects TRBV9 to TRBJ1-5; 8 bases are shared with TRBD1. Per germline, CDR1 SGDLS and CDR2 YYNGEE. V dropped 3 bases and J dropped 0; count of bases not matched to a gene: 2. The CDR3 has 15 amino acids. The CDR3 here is CASSGTGNSNQPQHF. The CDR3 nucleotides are TGTGCCAGCAGCGGGACAGGGAATAGCAATCAGCCCCAGCATTTT. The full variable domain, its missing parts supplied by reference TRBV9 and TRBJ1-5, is DSGVTQTPKHLITATGQRVTLRCSPRSGDLSVYWYQQSLDQGLQFLIQYYNGEERAKGNILERFSAQQFPDLHSELNLSSLELGDSALYFCASSGTGNSNQPQHFGDGTRLSIL.

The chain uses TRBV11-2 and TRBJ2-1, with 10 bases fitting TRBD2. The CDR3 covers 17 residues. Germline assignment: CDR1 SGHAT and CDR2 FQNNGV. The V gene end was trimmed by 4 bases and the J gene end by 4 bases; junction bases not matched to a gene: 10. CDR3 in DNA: TGTGCCAGCAGCTCCTTGACTAGCGGGCCTACTTACAATGAGCAGTTCTTC. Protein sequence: CASSSLTSGPTYNEQFF.

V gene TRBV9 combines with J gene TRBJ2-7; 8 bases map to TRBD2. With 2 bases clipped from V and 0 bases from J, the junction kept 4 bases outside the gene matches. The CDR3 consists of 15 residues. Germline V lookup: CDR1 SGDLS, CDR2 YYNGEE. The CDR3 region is CASSVSGTSSYEQYF. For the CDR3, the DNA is TGTGCCAGCAGCGTCTCCGGGACTAGCTCCTACGAGCAGTACTTC. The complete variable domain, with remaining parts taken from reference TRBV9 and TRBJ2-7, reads DSGVTQTPKHLITATGQRVTLRCSPRSGDLSVYWYQQSLDQGLQFLIQYYNGEERAKGNILERFSAQQFPDLHSELNLSSLELGDSALYFCASSVSGTSSYEQYFGPGTRLTVT.

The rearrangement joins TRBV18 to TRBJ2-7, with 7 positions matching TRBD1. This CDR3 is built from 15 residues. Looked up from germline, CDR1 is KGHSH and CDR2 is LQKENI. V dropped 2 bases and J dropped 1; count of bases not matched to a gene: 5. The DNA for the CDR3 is TGTGCCAGCTCACCAACGGGACAGCAGTCCTACGAGCAGTACTTC. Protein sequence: CASSPTGQQSYEQYF.